The next 27 T cell receptor beta chains were all read from a single sample in a study of CD8 T cells in Susac syndrome. RNA, at roughly 0.5 to 1 ug, was reverse transcribed with random hexamers. One entry per CDR3 protein results from TCRdb running MiXCR on the immunoSEQ multiplex PCR reads. This table has roughly 400,000 distinct CDR3 sequences, about 85% appearing once. The sequenced sample consisted of CD8+ T cells from PBMCs. All receptors derive from a human donor with multiple sclerosis.

The DNA of the CDR3 is TGCGCCAGCAGCTTGTTTCCGGGACTAGCGGGGGGCAATGAGCAGTTCTTC. It codes for CASSLFPGLAGGNEQFF. This chain links TRBV5-1 with TRBJ2-1; 15 bases agree with TRBD2. This CDR3 contains 17 residues. CDR1 and CDR2 from the germline V gene are SGHRS and YFSETQ. V lost 1 base to trimming and J lost 6 bases; unmatched junction nucleotides: 5.

This chain links TRBV10-3 with TRBJ2-5; 7 positions agree with TRBD1. This CDR3 comprises 16 residues. Germline loops: CDR1 ENHRY, CDR2 SYGVKD. V trimming: 4 bases; J trimming: 1 base; junction bases outside the gene matches: 9. The CDR3 DNA reads as TGTGCCATCAGTGGAGGACAGGACACCCTCCAAGAGACCCAGTACTTC. Translation gives CAISGGQDTLQETQYF.

V gene TRBV7-6 combines with J gene TRBJ2-5, with TRBD2 identical over 8 bases. The junction had 7 bases not matched to a gene; V was cut back by 5 bases and J by 5 bases. In germline, CDR1 is SGHVS, CDR2 FNYEAQ. CDR3 length: 14 amino acids. The CDR3 nucleotides are TGTGCCAGCAGCGTGCGACTAGCGATGGAGACCCAGTACTTC. Its protein product is CASSVRLAMETQYF. Using reference TRBV7-6 and TRBJ2-5 for the parts outside the CDR3, the full variable domain is GAGVSQSPRYKVTKRGQDVALRCDPISGHVSLYWYRQALGQGPEFLTYFNYEAQQDKSGLPNDRFSAERPEGSISTLTIQRTEQRDSAMYRCASSVRLAMETQYFGPGTRLLVL.

This rearrangement joins TRBV7-9 to TRBJ2-5; TRBD1 aligns across 7 bases. Per the germline V gene, CDR1 is SEHNR and CDR2 is FQNEAQ (reference sequence). This CDR3 comprises 14 residues. V was pared by 5 bases and J by 3 bases, with 6 bases of the junction left unmatched. The CDR3 nucleotides read TGTGCCAGCAGCCGAGAAACAGGGGAAGAGACCCAGTACTTC. It codes for CASSRETGEETQYF.

J is TRBJ2-5 and V is TRBV4-1; the D gene could be TRBD1 or TRBD2 (5 bases each). CDR3 length: 16 amino acids. Trimming stripped 4 bases from V and 4 bases from J, with 19 bases between. Germline V gene data show CDR1 as MGHRA and CDR2 as YSYEKL. Written as DNA, the CDR3 is TGCGCCAGCAGCCGAGAACCCGGGCTTGGGGGAGAGACCCAGTACTTC. It specifies CASSREPGLGGETQYF.

V gene TRBV19 combines with J gene TRBJ2-3; D is perhaps TRBD2 (6 bases). Germline loops: CDR1 LNHDA, CDR2 SQIVND (reference sequence). The CDR3 totals 16 residues. V gave up 3 bases and J gave up 5 bases, with 18 bases separating them. The CDR3 sequence is CASSILGSHSGDTQYF. Here the CDR3 DNA reads TGTGCCAGTAGTATCCTTGGATCGCATAGCGGAGATACGCAGTATTTT. Supplemented by reference TRBV19 and TRBJ2-3, the full variable domain reads DGGITQSPKYLFRKEGQNVTLSCEQNLNHDAMYWYRQDPGQGLRLIYYSQIVNDFQKGDIAEGYSVSREKKESFPLTVTSAQKNPTAFYLCASSILGSHSGDTQYFGPGTRLTVL.

V gene TRBV27 combines with J gene TRBJ2-7; TRBD1 is a possible D gene (5 bases). Germline lookup yields CDR1 MNHEY and CDR2 SMNVEV (reference sequence). The CDR3 runs to 13 residues. Trimming took 4 bases from V and 3 from J, leaving 10 bases between them. CDR3: CASSWSDSYEQYF. The CDR3 region has the DNA TGTGCCAGCAGTTGGAGCGACAGCTACGAGCAGTACTTC.

The rearrangement joins TRBV11-2 to TRBJ2-7; TRBD2 might be the D (6 bases). Trimming left V 0 bases short and J 0 bases short, with 15 bases between. The CDR3 contains 17 residues. The germline V gene has CDR1 SGHAT and CDR2 FQNNGV. CDR3 loop: CASSLDGLEGSSYEQYF. The CDR3 DNA reads TGTGCCAGCAGCTTAGACGGGTTGGAGGGGAGCTCCTACGAGCAGTACTTC.

The chain uses TRBV28 and TRBJ1-1; D remains ambiguous. Germline values: CDR1 MDHEN, CDR2 SYDVKM. The CDR3 consists of 13 residues. The ends were cut back, 4 bases at V and 1 base at J, with 7 bases in the middle. For the CDR3, the DNA is TGTGCCAGCAGTTGGGGTTCGAACACTGAAGCTTTCTTT. Translation gives CASSWGSNTEAFF.

This chain joins TRBV10-3 and TRBJ2-7; D gene unclear. Germline CDR1 and CDR2: ENHRY and SYGVKD. Trimming cost V 4 bases and J 2 bases, with 9 bases left between them. The CDR3 totals 13 residues. The CDR3, as DNA: TGTGCCATCAGTGGTACAGACACCTACGAGCAGTACTTC. Its protein product is CAISGTDTYEQYF.

The chain combines TRBV29-1 with TRBJ1-1; D call uncertain. Trimming cost V 6 bases and J 1 base, with 9 bases left between them. Germline lookup yields CDR1 SQVTM and CDR2 ANQGSEA. This CDR3 contains 12 residues. CDR3 residues: CSVSSANTEAFF. In DNA, the CDR3 is TGCAGCGTGTCATCCGCGAACACTGAAGCTTTCTTT.

CDR3 sequence: CASSVLTPTGELFF. The CDR3, as DNA: TGTGCCAGCAGTGTACTAACTCCCACCGGGGAGCTGTTTTTT. The chain carries TRBV27 and TRBJ2-2, with no clear D. The V gene's germline CDR1 is MNHEY and CDR2 SMNVEV (reference sequence). The CDR3 is made up of 14 amino acids. V lost 5 bases and J lost 4, with 11 bases in between.

This clonotype has just a few counts. J is TRBJ1-2 and V is TRBV5-1; D gene uncertain. The V end was cut by 1 base, the J end by 6 bases, with 10 bases between. The germline gives CDR1 SGHRS, CDR2 YFSETQ. This CDR3 has 13 amino acids. For the CDR3, the DNA is TGCGCCAGCAGCTTGTATCCGGCTGATGGCTACACCTTC. Its protein product is CASSLYPADGYTF.

The sample holds one count of this clonotype. The rearrangement uses TRBV3-1 and TRBJ2-7; perhaps TRBD1 as D (5 bases). The CDR3 has 14 amino acids. Germline-derived CDR1 and CDR2 are LGHDT and YNNKEL (reference sequence). Trimming removed 2 bases from V and 0 bases from J, with 8 bases in between. The CDR3 loop reads CASSQLDISYEQYF. CDR3 bases: TGTGCCAGCAGCCAACTGGACATCTCCTACGAGCAGTACTTC.

The chain joins TRBV10-2 to TRBJ2-1, with D maybe TRBD2 (5 bases). The CDR3 has 15 amino acids. CDR1 is WSHSY, CDR2 SAAADI, per germline. This chain's CDR3 is CASVRSETSGNEQFF. CDR3 in DNA: TGCGCTTCGGTAAGGAGCGAGACCTCGGGGAATGAGCAGTTCTTC.

This chain uses TRBV6-5 with TRBJ2-1; tentatively, D is TRBD1 (5 bases). V was clipped by 4 bases and J by 8 bases, with 21 bases between them. Germline loops: CDR1 MNHEY, CDR2 SVGAGI. The CDR3 contains 16 residues. In DNA form, the CDR3 reads TGTGCCAGCAGTTCCTCCCCCCGGTCCCCAGGGTATGAGCAGTTCTTC. Amino acids: CASSSSPRSPGYEQFF.

This sequence joins TRBV3-1 and TRBJ2-3; 9 bases line up with TRBD2. CDR1 is LGHDT and CDR2 is YNNKEL in the germline V gene (reference sequence). Unmatched junction bases numbered 8, after V lost 0 bases and J lost 7 bases. The CDR3 runs 16 residues. The DNA for the CDR3 is TGTGCCAGCAGCCAAGATGCTAGCGGGATTCGGAATACGCAGTATTTT. Amino acids: CASSQDASGIRNTQYF.

The chain links TRBV5-1 to TRBJ1-1, with TRBD1 as a possible D gene (5 bases). Germline V gives CDR1 SGHRS, CDR2 YFSETQ. V was cut by 5 bases and J by 5 bases, with 13 bases left in between. This CDR3 spans 13 amino acids. The CDR3 reads CASRPAGETEAFF. DNA of the CDR3: TGCGCCAGCAGACCAGCGGGGGAAACTGAAGCTTTCTTT.

The chain combines TRBV5-5 with TRBJ2-3; TRBD2 aligns across 7 bases. Per the germline V gene, CDR1 is SGHKS and CDR2 is YYEKEE (reference sequence). Germline trimming cut 4 bases from V and 1 base from J; bases unmatched to any gene: 6. This CDR3 comprises 15 residues. The CDR3 reads CASSGRLARTDTQYF. The CDR3 DNA sequence: TGTGCCAGCAGCGGCAGACTAGCACGCACAGATACGCAGTATTTT. Full variable domain (remainder filled in from reference TRBV5-5 and TRBJ2-3): DAGVTQSPTHLIKTRGQQVTLRCSPISGHKSVSWYQQVLGQGPQFIFQYYEKEERGRGNFPDRFSARQFPNYSSELNVNALLLGDSALYLCASSGRLARTDTQYFGPGTRLTVL.

The chain joins TRBV4-2 to TRBJ2-5; possibly TRBD1 or TRBD2 for D (5 bases each). Per germline, CDR1 LGHNA and CDR2 YNFKEQ. The CDR3 loop spans 17 amino acids. Trimming took off 3 bases at V and 2 bases at J, with 19 bases between the two ends. CDR3 sequence: CASSHRGGADEQETQYF. CDR3 sequence (DNA): TGTGCCAGCAGCCACCGGGGTGGGGCAGATGAACAAGAGACCCAGTACTTC.

This clonotype was detected once. The chain couples TRBV4-1 to TRBJ2-7, with D possibly matching TRBD2 (5 bases). V shed 2 bases and J shed 3 bases, with 8 bases lying between them. The CDR3 length is 13 residues. Germline V gene data show CDR1 as MGHRA and CDR2 as YSYEKL. The CDR3, as DNA: TGCGCCAGCAGCCAACTCGGGGACTACGAGCAGTACTTC. Its protein product is CASSQLGDYEQYF.

V usage is TRBV20-1 and J usage is TRBJ1-1; no clear D gene. The CDR3 covers 14 residues. Trimming stripped 3 bases from V and 1 base from J, with 12 bases between. The germline V gene encodes CDR1 DFQATT and CDR2 SNEGSKA (reference sequence). The CDR3 DNA follows: TGCAGTGCTAGCTCTGTGAGACAGAACACTGAAGCTTTCTTT. Its protein product is CSASSVRQNTEAFF.

This clonotype was detected only once. The rearrangement joins TRBV5-6 to TRBJ2-2; no firm D call. Germline loops: CDR1 SGHDT, CDR2 YYEEEE. V was trimmed by 2 bases and J by 5 bases, leaving 7 bases between them. This CDR3 comprises 13 residues. The CDR3 reads CASSFMETGELFF. The CDR3 region has the DNA TGTGCCAGCAGCTTTATGGAAACCGGGGAGCTGTTTTTT.

The chain couples TRBV29-1 to TRBJ1-2; no clear D gene. Per the germline V gene, CDR1 is SQVTM and CDR2 is ANQGSEA. The CDR3 contains 12 residues. V was cut by 4 bases and J by 4 bases, with 10 bases left in between. As DNA, the CDR3 is TGCAGCGTTGTCGATTCCCCCTATGGCTACACCTTC. Protein sequence: CSVVDSPYGYTF.

This chain links TRBV7-9 with TRBJ1-1; no firm D call. Trimming removed 6 bases from V and 3 bases from J, with 20 bases in between. Per the germline V gene, CDR1 is SEHNR and CDR2 is FQNEAQ (reference sequence). The length of the CDR3 is 16 residues. CDR3 nucleotide sequence: TGTGCCAGCAGTTCCCCGCTGCGGGTGACTGACACTGAAGCTTTCTTT. It yields the protein CASSSPLRVTDTEAFF. Looking up the rest from reference TRBV7-9 and TRBJ1-1 gives the full variable domain: DTGVSQNPRHKITKRGQNVTFRCDPISEHNRLYWYRQTLGQGPEFLTYFQNEAQLEKSRLLSDRFSAERPKGSFSTLEIQRTEQGDSAMYLCASSSPLRVTDTEAFFGQGTRLTVV.

J is TRBJ1-2 and V is TRBV7-9; 10 bases map to TRBD1. CDR1 is SEHNR and CDR2 is FQNEAQ in the germline V gene (reference sequence). The CDR3 length is 15 residues. Trimming at V came to 5 bases and at J to 3 bases, leaving 6 bases not matched to a gene. The CDR3 loop is CASSDRDRGDYGYTF. The CDR3 DNA follows: TGTGCCAGCAGCGACCGGGACAGGGGAGACTATGGCTACACCTTC.

The chain combines TRBV7-6 with TRBJ2-3; 8 bases map to TRBD2. The junction had 6 bases not matched to a gene; V was cut back by 4 bases and J by 3 bases. CDR1 and CDR2 from the germline V gene are SGHVS and FNYEAQ. This CDR3 comprises 15 residues. CDR3 amino acids: CASSSLAGITDTQYF. The CDR3 DNA sequence: TGTGCCAGCAGCTCTTTAGCGGGGATAACAGATACGCAGTATTTT.